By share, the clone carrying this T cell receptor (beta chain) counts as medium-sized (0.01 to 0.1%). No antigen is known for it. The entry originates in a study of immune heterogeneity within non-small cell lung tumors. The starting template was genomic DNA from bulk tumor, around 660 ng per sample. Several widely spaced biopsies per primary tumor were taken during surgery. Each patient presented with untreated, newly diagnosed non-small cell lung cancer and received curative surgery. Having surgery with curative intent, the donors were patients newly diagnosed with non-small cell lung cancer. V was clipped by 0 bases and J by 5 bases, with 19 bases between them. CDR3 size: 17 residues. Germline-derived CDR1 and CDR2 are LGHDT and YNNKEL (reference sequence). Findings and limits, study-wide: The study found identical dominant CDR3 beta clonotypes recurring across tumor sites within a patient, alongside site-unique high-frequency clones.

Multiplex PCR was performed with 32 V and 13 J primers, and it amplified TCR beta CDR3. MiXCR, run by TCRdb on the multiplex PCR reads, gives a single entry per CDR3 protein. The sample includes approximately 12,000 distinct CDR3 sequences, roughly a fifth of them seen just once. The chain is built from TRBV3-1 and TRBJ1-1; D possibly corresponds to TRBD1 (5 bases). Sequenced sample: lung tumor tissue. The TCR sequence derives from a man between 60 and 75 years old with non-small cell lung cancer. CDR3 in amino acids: CASSQDPRQGGYTEAFF. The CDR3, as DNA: TGTGCCAGCAGCCAAGACCCTAGGCAGGGAGGTTATACTGAAGCTTTCTTT.